This T cell receptor (beta chain) was sequenced for a study of T cell responses to AZD1222 COVID-19 vaccine. The V end was cut by 7 bases, the J end by 2 bases, with 15 bases between. The CDR3 has 14 residues. Looked up from germline, CDR1 is SGHTA and CDR2 is FQGNSA. Profiling relied on immunoSEQ multiplex PCR, and the TCRdb table lists in-frame clones only, not all of them. The sample holds tens of thousands of clones, 86% seen once. The genes are TRBV7-2 and TRBJ2-7; D tentatively fits TRBD1 or TRBD2 (5 bases each). This specimen was peripheral blood, taken on day 0 of AZD1222 vaccination. The receptor was isolated from an adult in good health. The CDR3 region is CASIGTRGPYEQYF. Here the CDR3 DNA reads TGTGCCAGCATAGGGACCCGGGGCCCCTACGAGCAGTACTTC.